This TCR beta chain was retrieved from a study of blood T cell repertoires in COVID-19. Study overall: Samples representing acute and convalescent COVID-19 were sourced from the United States, Italy and Spain.

The CDR3 is 14 amino acids. Unmatched junction bases numbered 5, after V lost 2 bases and J lost 7 bases. From germline, CDR1 is MNHEY and CDR2 SMNVEV (reference sequence). As handled by the study authors: Estimation of nucleated cell counts was performed using reference gene primer amplification. The table came from immunoSEQ multiplex PCR; TCRdb's copy has only in-frame clones and leaves some out. V and J calls plus clone size are reproduced from that table; the DNA served to infer D and trimming. Of roughly 130,000 clones in the sample, about 84% were seen once. The source is a woman aged 60-75 years with acute or convalescent COVID-19. V and J are TRBV27 and TRBJ2-1; 7 bases map to TRBD2. Sequenced material: peripheral blood. The CDR3 here is CASSLGGGGNEQFF. The CDR3 bases are TGTGCCAGCAGTTTAGGTGGGGGGGGTAATGAGCAGTTCTTC.